Following are 7 T cell receptor beta chains from one sample sequenced in a study of molecular identifiers for immune sequencing clone quantification. TCRdb re-derived calls from the PCR reads in MiXCR, one entry per CDR3 protein. Of about 640,000 distinct CDR3 sequences listed, 20% are singletons. The specimen sequenced was naive CD8+ T cells from blood, with Jurkat cell RNA spiked in. Subset denoted: FACS-sorted CD8+CD4-CCR7+CD45RA+ naive T cells. Every receptor here comes from a human donor in good health. Some libraries in this study had Jurkat cell RNA spiked in.

This clonotype was recorded at least ten times. This chain's CDR3 is CASSLRQEPYEQYF. In nucleotides, the CDR3 is TGTGCCAGCAGTCTCAGACAGGAGCCATACGAGCAGTACTTC. V and J are TRBV27 and TRBJ2-7, with a weak D call TRBD1 (6 bases). This CDR3 region has 14 residues. Germline CDR1 and CDR2: MNHEY and SMNVEV (reference sequence). The germline V and J ends were trimmed by 5 bases and 4 bases, with 15 bases remaining between them.

This chain links TRBV7-9 with TRBJ1-2; D gene uncertain. This CDR3 has 14 amino acids. V shed 5 bases and J shed 4 bases, with 14 bases lying between them. CDR1 and CDR2 from the germline V gene are SEHNR and FQNEAQ (reference sequence). CDR3 nucleotides: TGTGCCAGCAGCGAAAATCCCAATGCCTATGGCTACACCTTC. Protein product: CASSENPNAYGYTF. Full variable domain (rest looked up from reference TRBV7-9 and TRBJ1-2): DTGVSQNPRHKITKRGQNVTFRCDPISEHNRLYWYRQTLGQGPEFLTYFQNEAQLEKSRLLSDRFSAERPKGSFSTLEIQRTEQGDSAMYLCASSENPNAYGYTFGSGTRLTVV.

Notes on this clonotype: This may stem from a read error, because a much larger clone lies one nucleotide away. This chain joins TRBV7-6 and TRBJ2-5; TRBD1 or TRBD2 may be the D gene (5 bases each). The CDR3 loop spans 14 amino acids. CDR1 and CDR2 from the germline V gene are SGHVS and FNYEAQ. The CDR3 reads CASSRFFQGETLYF. Written as DNA, the CDR3 is TGTGCCAGCAGCCGATTCTTTCAGGGAGAGACCCTGTACTTC.

This clonotype was seen at least ten times. The CDR3 loop reads CASRPSAGASYEQYF. The CDR3 region has the DNA TGTGCCAGCAGACCCTCAGCGGGGGCCTCCTACGAGCAGTACTTC. This rearrangement joins TRBV12-3 or TRBV12-4 to TRBJ2-7; 8 positions match TRBD2. V trimming: 6 bases; J trimming: 0 bases; junction bases outside the gene matches: 7. The length of the CDR3 is 15 residues.

This clonotype appeared many times. The chain carries TRBV30 and TRBJ2-1; no definite D call. Germline values: CDR1 GTSNPN, CDR2 SVGIG (reference sequence). V lost 4 bases to trimming and J lost 7 bases, with 8 bases between them. The CDR3 spans 11 residues. CDR3 nucleotides: TGTGCCTGGAACTTAGGGAATGAGCAGTTCTTC. Its translation: CAWNLGNEQFF.

This clonotype was recorded a few times. V is TRBV4-1 and J is TRBJ2-2; tentative D call: TRBD2 (6 bases). The CDR3 sequence is 17 residues long. V was pared by 5 bases and J by 1 base, with 17 bases between. Germline CDR1 and CDR2: MGHRA and YSYEKL. The CDR3 DNA reads as TGCGCCAGCAGCTACGGGACTCCCCCCCAGAACACCGGGGAGCTGTTTTTT. Amino acid sequence: CASSYGTPPQNTGELFF.

This clonotype was seen repeatedly, ten times or more. The CDR3 sequence: CASSSEGLVYNEQFF. CDR3 bases: TGTGCCAGCAGCTCTGAGGGACTAGTCTACAATGAGCAGTTCTTC. The chain couples TRBV7-2 to TRBJ2-1; 8 nucleotides agree with TRBD2. CDR3 length: 15 residues. Losses at the gene ends were 4 bases for V and 3 bases for J; bases not matched to a gene: 5. Germline V gene data show CDR1 as SGHTA and CDR2 as FQGNSA.